This T cell receptor beta chain comes out of a study of blood T cell repertoires in COVID-19. Overall study: T cells, B-cell-depleted T cells, or PBMCs supplied cDNA or gDNA.

The ends lost 4 bases at V and 8 bases at J; junction bases unmatched: 9. CDR3 size: 15 residues. From germline, CDR1 is SGHAT and CDR2 FQNNGV. Method: immunoSEQ multiplex PCR; TCRdb's copy keeps in-frame clones and lacks some. Of 78,000 or so clones listed, about four fifths are singletons. What was sequenced was peripheral blood. V is TRBV11-2 and J is TRBJ2-1; 9 bases map to TRBD2. The clonotype comes from a man of 80 years or more with acute or convalescent COVID-19. CDR3 DNA sequence: TGTGCCAGCAGCTCCCAGCGGGGGGCAGGCGATGAGCAGTTCTTC. This encodes CASSSQRGAGDEQFF.